These T cell receptor beta chains were read from a single sample in a study of CD8 T cells in Susac syndrome. TCRdb recomputed calls from the immunoSEQ multiplex PCR reads with MiXCR, one row per CDR3 protein. The data show some 180,000 distinct CDR3 sequences, just under 95% seen once. The source material was CD4+ T cells from PBMCs. The receptors shown here come from a human donor with Susac syndrome. CDR3s include the opening cysteine and the closing phenylalanine or tryptophan. D genes are given only for firm matches.

d_call	v_call	j_call	cdr3_nt	cdr3_aa
.	TRBV12-3/TRBV12-4	TRBJ1-3	TGTGCCAGCAGTTCTTACTCTGGAAACACCATATATTTT	CASSSYSGNTIYF
TRBD1	TRBV20-1	TRBJ2-5	TGCAGTGCCGCGGACAGGGGAGGTGAGACCCAGTACTTC	CSAADRGGETQYF
TRBD1	TRBV20-1	TRBJ2-1	TGCAGTGCCACCCGGACAGGCTCCTACAATGAGCAGTTCTTC	CSATRTGSYNEQFF
.	TRBV7-2	TRBJ1-1	TGTGCCAGCAGCTTAGAAGGTTGGGGTAAAGCTTTCTTT	CASSLEGWGKAFF
.	TRBV2	TRBJ2-1	TGTGCCAGCACTCTTCGGGGTGAGCAGTTCTTC	CASTLRGEQFF
TRBD2	TRBV30	TRBJ2-7	TGTGCCTGGGGTCTCGGACTAGCGGGAAACTACGAGCAGTACTTC	CAWGLGLAGNYEQYF
.	TRBV20-1	TRBJ2-1	TGCAGTGCTGAGAGCTCCTACAATGAGCAGTTCTTC	CSAESSYNEQFF
TRBD1	TRBV6-5	TRBJ1-6	TGTGCCAGCAGTTACTCGGGGGGGACAGCCAATAATTCACCCCTCCACTTT	CASSYSGGTANNSPLHF
TRBD1	TRBV2	TRBJ1-6	TGTGCCAGCAGTGAAAGAACAGGGGGCGGTTCACCCCTCCACTTT	CASSERTGGGSPLHF
TRBD2	TRBV11-2	TRBJ2-7	TGTGCCAGCAGCTCCGGGAGGGCCAATACCTACGAGCAGTACTTC	CASSSGRANTYEQYF
.	TRBV6-2/TRBV6-3	TRBJ2-3	TGTGCCAGCAGTTATGTAACAGATACGCAGTATTTT	CASSYVTDTQYF
.	TRBV6-6	TRBJ1-6	TGTGCCAGCAGTTACGGGCCTGTCGAATTCTCACCCCTCCACTTT	CASSYGPVEFSPLHF
TRBD2	TRBV3-1	TRBJ2-1	TGTGCCAGCAGCCAGGGGACTAGCGGGGGGGCCAACTACAATGAGCAGTTCTTC	CASSQGTSGGANYNEQFF
.	TRBV20-1	TRBJ1-5	TGCAGTGCTAGTTTCGGCAGCAATCAGCCCCAGCATTTT	CSASFGSNQPQHF